Reported below is one T cell receptor beta chain. This clonotype appeared many times. Its antigen is unknown. No base-level quality is on record; no much larger clone is a single base apart. The CDR3 runs 16 amino acids, cysteine and phenylalanine included. Only the CDR3 portion is preserved as DNA: 48 bases, with reading frame beginning at the first base. Germline trimming: 4 bases from V, 5 bases from J; junction bases outside gene matches: 8. Based on the germline V gene (reference sequence), the CDR1 and CDR2 sequences are LNHDA and SQIVND. The data are from a study of T cells in Graves' hyperthyroidism and ophthalmopathy (dated by TCRdb to the late 2010s). Broadly, across the study: Peripheral blood samples were taken at the time of initial diagnosis, prior to any treatment. Thyroid tissue and blood T-cell repertoires from roughly six Graves' hyperthyroidism patients were also compared in the study. A discovery cohort of around 100 patients, about 44 with Graves' ophthalmopathy and roughly 59 with stable Graves' hyperthyroidism, was used to find distinguishing TCR V-J signatures. The 75 to 100 discovery patients were randomly split 7:3 into training and test sets. According to the paper, TCR Vbeta CDR3 sequencing was carried out on around 140 peripheral blood samples, which came from more than 40 ophthalmopathy, approximately 78 hyperthyroidism and about 17 progressor patients. Once sampling was done, hyperthyroidism patients were given methimazole at a starting dose of 30 mg daily, whereas ophthalmopathy patients were given high-dose intravenous methylprednisolone. Prospective prediction of ophthalmopathy was tested in an independent validation cohort of about 19 hyperthyroidism patients and some 17 patients who later progressed to ophthalmopathy. The study at large found these results: Sample size was not statistically predetermined, and blinding of investigators to group allocation was not performed. Most expanded thyroid clonotypes (frequency above 0.001) were also detected in blood, suggesting blood repertoires may reflect thyroid immune responses. In validation, the model predicted progression to ophthalmopathy a median of about 6 months before onset, with roughly 70% sensitivity and roughly 77% specificity. Ophthalmopathy was separated from stable hyperthyroidism by a 13 V-J signature model, with around 88% sensitivity and roughly 81% specificity obtained in cross-validation and 80%/75% obtained in testing.

Amplification of TCR beta CDR3 regions was carried out from RNA transcripts. The TCR CDR3 was subjected to a first round of RT-PCR using the HTBI primer set and the Qiagen OneStep RT-PCR kit. The libraries were constructed in a second round of multiplex PCR and then size-selected and purified. Libraries were sequenced paired-end with 100 bp reads on an Illumina HiSeq2000. The paper's processing steps were these. SOAPnuke was used to process the raw data, with reads discarded if the reads contained adapters or uncalled bases, had a mean Phred below 15, or lacked an exact constant-primer or identifier match. COPE v1.2.5 was used to merge the high-quality paired reads, and each unique nucleotide sequence was defined as a clonotype. MiTCR v1.1 was used to align the clonotypes against IMGT TRBV, TRBD and TRBJ reference segments. Only V-J combinations with frequency above 0.0001, covering about 99% of repertoires, were analysed. A TCS score was defined as the ratio of F50 (clonal expansion) to E x V (chaos), with BLOSUM62-based TCRdist applied between CDR3 peptides within each V-J. Welch's t-statistics and random forest reduced fewer than 550 V-J features to about 12, which were used in a naive Bayes classifier (R e1071). TCRdb reprocessing: public reads trimmed at Q25 with fastp, clones called with MiXCR, in-frame beta chains kept. Entries that share a CDR3 protein sequence are merged under the most common genes and DNA. What appears here as the V and J calls and clone size reflects TCRdb's work, not the paper's. Counted in this sample were around 600,000 distinct CDR3 sequences; over 12% of them appeared once. The ten largest account for more than 6% of the sample.

Moderately to severely active disease, a Clinical Activity Score of at least 3, a NOSPECS grade of at least 4, and a duration under 3 months were present in ophthalmopathy patients. The study excluded patients with uncontrolled infections, other autoimmune diseases, pregnancy or lactation. Diagnoses were based on clinical symptoms, serum thyroxine and TRAb, thyroid ultrasound and orbital computed tomography. Ficoll-Paque density gradient centrifugation was used to isolate PBMCs from 10 ml of fresh peripheral blood. Total RNA was extracted with Trizol reagent, and quality was checked on an Agilent 2100 Bioanalyzer.

The TCR was taken from a woman aged 18-30 years with Graves' ophthalmopathy. Sequencing was performed on blood. The rearrangement combines TRBV19 with TRBJ2-7, with TRBD2 matching 13 junction bases. The bases are TGTGCCAGTAGTACGGGACTAGCGGGAAGACGGGACGAGCAGTACTTC. This sequence encodes CASSTGLAGRRDEQYF.